The TCR beta chain described here comes from a study of neurological immune-mediated disorders. The CDR3 is 11 residues long. Germline CDR1 and CDR2: SEHNR and FQNEAQ (reference sequence). V was clipped by 7 bases and J by 1 base, with 4 bases between them. This clonotype was counted many times. TCRdb processed the 5' RACE reads anew with MiXCR; each CDR3 protein has one entry. The sample carries about 65,000 distinct CDR3 sequences, under 5% recorded once. The TCR was taken from a man aged 45-65 years with multiple sclerosis. Material: PBMCs. This chain uses TRBV7-9 with TRBJ2-5; D remains unclear. CDR3 sequence reads: CASKSQETQYF. The CDR3 DNA sequence: TGTGCCAGCAAATCCCAAGAGACCCAGTACTTC.